The sequence of this T cell receptor (beta chain) was determined in a study of spatial heterogeneity in lung cancer. Study summary: Detection consistently captured more beta-chain sequences than alpha-chain sequences. Matched bulk RNA-seq gave a T cell module score that correlated strongly with tumor-region TCR transcript counts. Findings of the study overall: The study found that expanded intratumoral alpha and beta TCR counts tracked tumor mutation counts.

By its share, this clonotype is medium-sized. Its antigen is not identified. Trimming pared 3 bases from V and 1 base from J, leaving 15 bases between. The CDR3 is made up of 15 amino acids. Per the germline V gene, CDR1 is DFQATT and CDR2 is SNEGSKA (reference sequence). As to time point: sample taken at primary tumor resection. Whole RNA from tumor, nontumor lung or frozen PBMC was sequenced unsorted. A unique molecular identifier was carried by every single TCR cDNA molecule. One entry per CDR3 protein, called by TCRdb with MiXCR from the 5' RACE reads. The table shows about 9,200 distinct CDR3 sequences, with approximately 5.1% occurring only once.

The specimen comprised lung tumor tissue, sampled at surgery. The origin of this receptor is a female donor with early-stage non-small cell lung cancer. The chain couples TRBV20-1 to TRBJ2-5; the D is unclear. The CDR3, as DNA: TGCAGTGCTAGCCGGCTCCGAACCCCCCAAGAGACCCAGTACTTC. This translates into CSASRLRTPQETQYF.